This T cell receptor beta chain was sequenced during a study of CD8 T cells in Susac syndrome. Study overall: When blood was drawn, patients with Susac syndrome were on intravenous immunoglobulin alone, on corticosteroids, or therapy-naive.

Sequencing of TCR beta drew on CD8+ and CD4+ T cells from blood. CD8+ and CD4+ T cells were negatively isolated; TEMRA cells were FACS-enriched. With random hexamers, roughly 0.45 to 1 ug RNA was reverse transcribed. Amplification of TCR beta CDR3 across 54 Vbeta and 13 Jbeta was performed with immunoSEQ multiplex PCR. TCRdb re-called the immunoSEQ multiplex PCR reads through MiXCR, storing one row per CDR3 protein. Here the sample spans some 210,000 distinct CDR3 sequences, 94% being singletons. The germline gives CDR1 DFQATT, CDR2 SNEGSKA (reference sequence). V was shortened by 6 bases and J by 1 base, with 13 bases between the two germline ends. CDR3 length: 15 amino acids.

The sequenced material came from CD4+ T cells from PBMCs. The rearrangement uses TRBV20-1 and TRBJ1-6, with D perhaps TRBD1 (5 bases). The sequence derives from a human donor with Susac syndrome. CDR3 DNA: TGCAGTGCCAGTTGGGGGGTTTCCTATAATTCACCCCTCCACTTT. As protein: CSASWGVSYNSPLHF.